Shown below are 14 T cell receptor beta chains from a single sample sequenced in a study of T-cell memory formation after mild COVID-19 (dated by TCRdb to the early 2020s). Libraries were made using 5' RACE. Instrument used: Illumina NovaSeq 6000. TCRdb applied fastp at Q25 and MiXCR to the public reads, then kept only in-frame beta chains. CDR3 protein sequences are deduplicated, and each keeps its most common genes and DNA. This sample is represented by a few hundred thousand distinct CDR3 sequences; around 19% of them were singletons. The ten largest make up under 25% of the sample. The specimen sequenced was PBMCs or a T cell subset sorted from them (not recorded which). The receptors were gathered from a young man who had mild COVID-19 (a few samples of this study predate the infection). The sample titles of this study are shuffled in the database, so cell type and time point are left out; the donor was told from shared clones.

This clonotype occurred a few times. The chain carries TRBV9 and TRBJ1-5, with D perhaps matching TRBD1 (6 bases). V lost 0 bases, J lost 5 bases, and 9 bases lay in between. This CDR3 contains 14 residues. Germline V gene lookup returns CDR1 SGDLS and CDR2 YYNGEE. CDR3 sequence: CASSVAGGHQPQHF. Here the CDR3 DNA reads TGTGCCAGCAGCGTAGCTGGGGGCCATCAGCCCCAGCATTTT.

This clonotype was counted ten times or more. This CDR3 is CAGGVGGDVAFF. CDR3 nucleotide sequence: TGTGCCGGAGGTGTGGGGGGAGACGTAGCTTTCTTT. The gene calls are TRBV2 and TRBJ1-1, with D maybe TRBD1 (5 bases). V shed 11 bases and J shed 10 bases, with 20 bases lying between them. The length of the CDR3 is 12 residues. Germline-derived CDR1 and CDR2 are SNHLY and FYNNEI.

The chain joins TRBV7-9 to TRBJ2-1; the D is unclear. Between the trimmed V and J ends, which lost 2 bases and 5 bases, there was a span of 7 bases. The CDR3 extends over 13 amino acids. Germline V gene data show CDR1 as SEHNR and CDR2 as FQNEAQ (reference sequence). The CDR3 protein is CASSLRADNEQFF. The CDR3 DNA sequence: TGTGCCAGCAGCTTAAGGGCAGACAATGAGCAGTTCTTC.

This clonotype has more than one count but fewer than ten. The chain's CDR3 is CSARGGNTEAFF. CDR3 in DNA: TGCAGTGCTAGGGGGGGGAACACTGAAGCTTTCTTT. V is TRBV20-1 and J is TRBJ1-1; possibly TRBD1 for D (5 bases). V lost 3 bases to trimming and J lost 1 base, with 6 bases between them. This CDR3 is 12 amino acids long. The germline V gene encodes CDR1 DFQATT and CDR2 SNEGSKA (reference sequence).

The sample holds a few counts of this clonotype. CDR3 loop: CASRLTVNYGYTF. In DNA form, the CDR3 reads TGTGCCAGCAGACTGACAGTTAACTATGGCTACACCTTC. The chain joins TRBV12-3 or TRBV12-4 to TRBJ1-2; TRBD1 is a possible D gene (5 bases). The germline V and J ends were trimmed by 6 bases and 1 base, with 9 bases remaining between them. The CDR3 loop spans 13 amino acids.

This chain uses TRBV4-3 with TRBJ2-7; 8 bases agree with TRBD2. This CDR3 contains 15 residues. Germline lookup yields CDR1 LGHNA and CDR2 YSLEER. The V gene end was trimmed by 0 bases and the J gene end by 3 bases; junction bases not matched to a gene: 4. The CDR3: CASSQDLSGDYEQYV. The CDR3, as DNA: TGCGCCAGCAGCCAAGATCTTAGCGGGGACTACGAGCAGTACGTC.

In this sample, this clonotype turned up a few times. The J gene is TRBJ2-2, the V gene TRBV4-2, with D possibly matching TRBD2 (5 bases). V lost 0 bases and J 5 bases, leaving 16 bases between the germline ends. Germline V gene lookup returns CDR1 LGHNA and CDR2 YNFKEQ. This CDR3 region has 17 residues. CDR3 in DNA: TGTGCCAGCAGCCAAGATGTACCGGGGAGCGGAACCGGGGAGCTGTTTTTT. Its translation: CASSQDVPGSGTGELFF.

This clonotype came up a few times. In nucleotides, the CDR3 is TGTGCCAGCAGCTCCCACCGCACCGTAGCCAAAAACATTCAGTACTTC. Protein: CASSSHRTVAKNIQYF. The chain joins TRBV7-8 to TRBJ2-4, with unresolved D. Germline-derived CDR1 and CDR2 are SGHVS and FQNEAQ. CDR3 length: 16 amino acids. Trimming pared 4 bases from V and 0 bases from J, leaving 13 bases between.

The chain carries TRBV7-3 and TRBJ2-1, with 9 positions matching TRBD2. CDR3 length: 15 residues. J was trimmed by 4 bases and V by 5 bases; bases with no gene match: 6. Germline loops: CDR1 SGHTA, CDR2 FQGTGA. The CDR3 is CASSVLAGRYNEQFF. In DNA form, the CDR3 reads TGTGCCAGCAGCGTACTAGCGGGCAGATACAATGAGCAGTTCTTC.

This clonotype came up a few times. In nucleotides, the CDR3 is TGTGCCAGCAGCTCAGGACAGGAGACTGAAGCTTTCTTT. Its translation is CASSSGQETEAFF. The chain joins TRBV7-2 to TRBJ1-1; the match to TRBD1 covers 7 bases. Losses at the gene ends were 4 bases for V and 5 bases for J; bases not matched to a gene: 4. CDR1 and CDR2 (germline): SGHTA, FQGNSA. The CDR3 length is 13 residues.

Only a few counts were recorded for this clonotype. CDR3 DNA: TGTGCCAGCAGTTTTGCGGAAAACACCATATATTTT. It encodes CASSFAENTIYF. The genes are TRBV5-6 and TRBJ1-3; D is unresolved. Trimming left V 5 bases short and J 6 bases short, with 9 bases between. Germline-derived CDR1 and CDR2 are SGHDT and YYEEEE. This CDR3 contains 12 residues.

This clonotype came up once. The chain has TRBV19 and TRBJ1-1, with a weak D call TRBD1 (6 bases). CDR1 and CDR2 (germline): LNHDA, SQIVND (reference sequence). The CDR3 loop spans 17 amino acids. V lost 3 bases and J 4 bases, leaving 21 bases between the germline ends. CDR3 nucleotide sequence: TGTGCCAGTAGTATTAATTCGCTCTGGGGGCTAGGCACTGAAGCTTTCTTT. This encodes CASSINSLWGLGTEAFF.

This clonotype was seen only a few times. The chain carries TRBV6-1 and TRBJ1-6; D unresolved. The germline gives CDR1 MNHNS, CDR2 SASEGT. Between the trimmed V and J ends, which lost 1 base and 18 bases, there was a span of 10 bases. CDR3 size: 11 residues. CDR3 DNA: TGTGCCAGCAGTGAAGGTAACCTGCCCCACTTT. It translates to CASSEGNLPHF.

J is TRBJ2-5 and V is TRBV7-9, with 12 bases aligning to TRBD2. The trim removed 5 bases at V and 0 bases at J, leaving 7 bases unmatched. The germline gives CDR1 SEHNR, CDR2 FQNEAQ (reference sequence). The CDR3 length is 17 residues. This CDR3 reads CASSTGLAGRYQETQYF. The CDR3 DNA sequence: TGTGCCAGCAGCACCGGACTAGCGGGAAGGTACCAAGAGACCCAGTACTTC.